The clone carrying this TCR beta chain occurred a few times. Its antigen is not identified. Each CDR3 protein gets one entry after TCRdb re-called the RACE reads with MiXCR. The data show around 100,000 distinct CDR3 sequences, with about 10% seen just once and around 3.5% held by the top ten. This sample was included in a study of human T cells and chemical hapten exposure. About the research overall: Cases of alopecia areata, totalis or universalis occurred in a predominantly female patient group.

Time point given: patch test 1, 2 weeks after DPC sensitization. The treatment was: therapeutic diphenylcyclopropenone sensitization with weekly scalp DPC. Study-wide results and caveats: Compared with pre-sensitization or healthy control sets, expanded TCRs clustered more.

The germline V gene encodes CDR1 LGHDT and CDR2 YNNKEL (reference sequence). The length of the CDR3 is 20 residues. V dropped 0 bases and J dropped 0; count of bases not matched to a gene: 13. This sample comprised whole blood, obtained in connection with sensitization to the hapten diphenylcyclopropenone (DPC). This TCR derives from a woman aged 35 to 49 with alopecia areata. Some clones in this sample may be carry-over from other donors' samples. The chain couples TRBV3-1 to TRBJ2-5; 10 bases fit TRBD2. CDR3 region: CASSQEAAGGTQLHQETQYF. CDR3 in DNA: TGTGCCAGCAGCCAAGAGGCAGCGGGGGGGACCCAATTACACCAAGAGACCCAGTACTTC.